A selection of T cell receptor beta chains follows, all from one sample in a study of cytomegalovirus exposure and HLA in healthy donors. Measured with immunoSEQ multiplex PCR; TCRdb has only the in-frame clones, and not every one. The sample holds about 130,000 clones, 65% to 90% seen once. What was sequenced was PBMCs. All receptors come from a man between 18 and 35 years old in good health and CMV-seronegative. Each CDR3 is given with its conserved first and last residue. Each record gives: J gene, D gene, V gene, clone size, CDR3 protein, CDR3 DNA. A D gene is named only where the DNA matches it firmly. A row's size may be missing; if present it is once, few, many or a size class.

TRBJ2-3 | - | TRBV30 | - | CAWSAGGGYRPDTQYF | TGTGCCTGGAGTGCCGGCGGGGGCTATCGGCCAGATACGCAGTATTTT
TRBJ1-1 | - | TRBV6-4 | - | CASSDGQRSEAFF | TGTGCCAGCAGTGACGGACAGAGATCTGAAGCTTTCTTT
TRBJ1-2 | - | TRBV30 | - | CAWTVSDYGYTF | TGTGCCTGGACAGTGTCCGACTATGGCTACACCTTC
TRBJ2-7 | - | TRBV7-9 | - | CASAQDYEQYF | TGTGCCAGCGCTCAGGATTACGAGCAGTACTTC
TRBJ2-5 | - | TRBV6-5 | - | CASTSWDGFPGAQYF | TGTGCCAGCACCAGCTGGGACGGCTTTCCAGGGGCCCAGTACTTC
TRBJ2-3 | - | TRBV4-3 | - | CASSLTGRGGWDTQYF | TGCGCCAGCAGCCTCACAGGGAGGGGGGGCTGGGATACGCAGTATTTT
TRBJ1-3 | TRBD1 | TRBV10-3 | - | CAISERDSSRGNTIYF | TGTGCCATCAGTGAGAGGGACAGCAGTAGAGGAAACACCATATATTTT
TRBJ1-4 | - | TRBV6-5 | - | CASSPKPRGEGKLFF | TGTGCCAGCAGTCCGAAGCCCAGGGGCGAAGGAAAACTGTTTTTT
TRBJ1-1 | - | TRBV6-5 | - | CASSGGWGGTEAFF | TGTGCCAGCAGTGGCGGCTGGGGAGGCACTGAAGCTTTCTTT
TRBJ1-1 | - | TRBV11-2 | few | CASSLPLEAFF | TGTGCCAGCAGCCTACCGCTTGAAGCTTTCTTT
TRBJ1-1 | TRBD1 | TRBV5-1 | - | CTSKGQGNTEAFF | TGCACCAGCAAGGGACAGGGGAACACTGAAGCTTTCTTT
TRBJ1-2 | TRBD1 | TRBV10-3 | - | CAISELFRDRRNYGYTF | TGTGCCATCAGTGAGCTGTTCCGGGACAGGAGAAACTATGGCTACACCTTC
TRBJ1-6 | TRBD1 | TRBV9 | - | CASSASPGTGENSPLHF | TGTGCCAGCAGCGCATCCCCCGGGACAGGTGAGAATTCACCCCTCCACTTT
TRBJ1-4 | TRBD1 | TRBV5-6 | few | CASSSGTGSGLFF | TGTGCCAGCAGCAGCGGGACAGGTAGTGGACTGTTTTTT
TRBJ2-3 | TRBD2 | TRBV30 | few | CAWSVQAGRASDTQYF | TGTGCCTGGAGTGTCCAAGCGGGGAGGGCCTCAGATACGCAGTATTTT
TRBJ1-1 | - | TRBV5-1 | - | CASSPRGLGTEAFF | TGCGCCAGCAGCCCGCGGGGATTGGGAACTGAAGCTTTCTTT
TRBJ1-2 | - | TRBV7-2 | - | CASLSPVFLTGYTF | TGTGCCAGCCTTAGCCCGGTCTTTCTCACTGGCTACACCTTC
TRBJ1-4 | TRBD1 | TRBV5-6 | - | CASSYRGTGREKLFF | TGTGCCAGCAGCTATAGGGGGACAGGGAGGGAAAAACTGTTTTTT
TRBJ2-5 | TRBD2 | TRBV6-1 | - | CASREAGGQETQYF | TGTGCCAGCAGGGAAGCGGGGGGCCAAGAGACCCAGTACTTC
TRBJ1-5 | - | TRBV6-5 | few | CASSSSGVYNQPQHF | TGTGCCAGCAGTTCCTCAGGGGTGTACAATCAGCCCCAGCATTTT
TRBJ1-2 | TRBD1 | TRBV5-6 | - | CASRRIGQGKNGYTF | TGTGCCAGCAGACGAATCGGACAGGGGAAGAATGGCTACACCTTC
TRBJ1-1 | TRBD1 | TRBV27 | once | CASSPGGAPLAFF | TGTGCCAGCAGTCCAGGGGGCGCGCCCTTAGCTTTCTTT
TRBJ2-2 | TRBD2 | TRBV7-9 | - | CASSFSGGTGELFF | TGTGCCAGCAGCTTCAGCGGGGGCACCGGGGAGCTGTTTTTT
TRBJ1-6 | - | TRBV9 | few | CASSQAGRGNSPLHF | TGTGCCAGCAGCCAGGCAGGGCGAGGAAATTCACCCCTCCACTTT
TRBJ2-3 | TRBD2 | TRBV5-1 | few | CASSFSGLEGDTQYF | TGCGCCAGCAGCTTTAGCGGGCTGGAGGGAGATACGCAGTATTTT
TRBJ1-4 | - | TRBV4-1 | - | CASSQIRGEKLFF | TGCGCCAGCAGCCAAATACGGGGGGAAAAACTGTTTTTT
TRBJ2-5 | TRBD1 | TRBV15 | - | CATSRDLDRPGETQYF | TGTGCCACCAGCAGAGATTTGGACAGGCCAGGGGAGACCCAGTACTTC
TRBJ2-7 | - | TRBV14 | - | CASSSYYYEQYF | TGTGCCAGCAGTTCCTACTACTACGAGCAGTACTTC
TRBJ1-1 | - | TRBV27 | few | CASRLGGTEAFF | TGTGCCAGCCGATTGGGGGGCACTGAAGCTTTCTTT
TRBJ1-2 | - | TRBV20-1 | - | CSATGDYGYTF | TGCAGTGCTACAGGGGACTATGGCTACACCTTC
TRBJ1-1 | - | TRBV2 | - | CASTSATEAFF | TGTGCCAGCACCAGCGCCACTGAAGCTTTCTTT
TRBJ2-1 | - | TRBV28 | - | CASSLPIRQGQFF | TGTGCCAGCAGTTTACCGATCCGGCAGGGCCAGTTCTTC
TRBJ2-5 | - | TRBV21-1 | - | CASSKETGRETQYF | TGTGCCAGCAGCAAAGAGACAGGGCGGGAGACCCAGTACTTC
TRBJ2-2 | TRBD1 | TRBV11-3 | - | CASSPPGQGSGELFF | TGTGCCAGCAGCCCTCCGGGACAGGGGTCCGGGGAGCTGTTTTTT
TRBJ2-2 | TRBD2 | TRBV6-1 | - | CALLGGGANTGELFF | TGTGCCCTATTGGGCGGGGGGGCGAACACCGGGGAGCTGTTTTTT
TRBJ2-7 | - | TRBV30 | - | CAWSDSYEQYF | TGTGCCTGGAGCGACAGCTACGAGCAGTACTTC
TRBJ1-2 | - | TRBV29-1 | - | CSGGGENYGYTF | TGCAGCGGAGGGGGGGAAAACTATGGCTACACCTTC
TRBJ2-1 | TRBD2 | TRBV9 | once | CASSVRTSGGEQFF | TGTGCCAGCAGCGTAAGGACTAGCGGGGGCGAGCAGTTCTTC
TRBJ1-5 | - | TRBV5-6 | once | CASSFGQGLAGPQHF | TGTGCCAGCAGCTTTGGGCAGGGACTCGCGGGGCCCCAGCATTTT
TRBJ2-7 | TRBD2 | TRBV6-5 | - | CASTELAAGGEQYF | TGTGCCAGCACCGAACTAGCGGCCGGTGGGGAGCAGTACTTC
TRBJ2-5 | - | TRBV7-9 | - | CASSLKGRQETQYF | TGTGCCAGCAGCTTAAAGGGGCGCCAAGAGACCCAGTACTTC
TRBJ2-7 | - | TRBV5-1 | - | CASSLWAPLTANSYEQYF | TGCGCCAGCAGCTTGTGGGCCCCCCTGACAGCTAACTCCTACGAGCAGTACTTC
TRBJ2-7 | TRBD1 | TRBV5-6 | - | CASRPGQGAYEQYF | TGTGCCAGCAGACCCGGACAGGGTGCCTACGAGCAGTACTTC
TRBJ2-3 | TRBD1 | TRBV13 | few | CASSLGVGQAKDTQYF | TGTGCCAGCAGCTTAGGCGTTGGACAGGCTAAAGATACGCAGTATTTT
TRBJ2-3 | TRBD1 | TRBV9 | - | CASSVGQGADTQYF | TGTGCCAGCAGCGTAGGACAGGGGGCAGATACGCAGTATTTT
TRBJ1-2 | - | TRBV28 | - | CASSLAGANYGYTF | TGTGCCAGCAGTTTGGCAGGGGCCAACTATGGCTACACCTTC
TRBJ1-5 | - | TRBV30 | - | CAWSLDRVGSNNQPQHF | TGTGCCTGGAGTCTTGACCGGGTTGGATCAAATAATCAGCCCCAGCATTTT
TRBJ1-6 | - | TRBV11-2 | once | CASSSRAWESHF | TGTGCCAGCAGCTCGCGTGCCTGGGAGTCCCACTTT